The 17 T cell receptor beta chains below come from one sample, sequenced in a study of blood T cell repertoires in COVID-19. Data came from immunoSEQ multiplex PCR; TCRdb stores just in-frame clones and leaves some out. The sample consists of about 370,000 clones, 89% of them appearing once. Sequencing was done on a sample of peripheral blood. The receptors originated from a woman aged 25-40 years with COVID-19, enrolled during active disease.

The chain links TRBV11-3 to TRBJ2-1, with a tentative D call TRBD2 (6 bases). There are 15 residues in the CDR3. Germline assignment: CDR1 SGHNT and CDR2 YENEEA. Trimming took 1 base from V and 7 from J, leaving 14 bases between them. CDR3: CASSLVREIRNEQFF. The CDR3 nucleotides are TGTGCCAGCAGCTTAGTTCGGGAGATCCGGAATGAGCAGTTCTTC.

This chain joins TRBV12-3 or TRBV12-4 and TRBJ1-2, with D unresolved. The CDR3 has 13 amino acids. Trimming took 3 bases from V and 1 from J, leaving 6 bases between them. The CDR3 bases are TGTGCCAGCAGTTTCGTCAGTAACTATGGCTACACCTTC. Encoded protein: CASSFVSNYGYTF.

V gene TRBV20-1 combines with J gene TRBJ1-1, with D hard to call. The V end was cut by 3 bases, the J end by 0 bases, with 14 bases between. Per germline, CDR1 DFQATT and CDR2 SNEGSKA (reference sequence). The CDR3 covers 15 residues. CDR3 DNA: TGCAGTGCTAGTTCAATGCGGGTTATGAACACTGAAGCTTTCTTT. Protein sequence: CSASSMRVMNTEAFF.

The rearrangement links TRBV4-3 to TRBJ1-4, with 7 bases aligning to TRBD1. The CDR3 consists of 17 residues. Germline CDR1 LGHNA, CDR2 YSLEER. Unmatched junction bases numbered 9, after V lost 2 bases and J lost 3 bases. The CDR3 sequence: CASSQTTGLTSNEKLFF. CDR3 sequence (DNA): TGCGCCAGCAGCCAAACGACAGGGCTGACGTCTAATGAAAAACTGTTTTTT.

This chain connects TRBV12-3 or TRBV12-4 to TRBJ2-7; a possible D gene is TRBD2 (6 bases). The CDR3 sequence is 13 residues long. V gave up 0 bases and J gave up 6 bases, with 9 bases separating them. The CDR3 loop reads CASSLAEGREQYV. The DNA of the CDR3 is TGTGCCAGCAGTTTAGCGGAGGGGCGCGAGCAGTACGTC.

The chain uses TRBV6-4 and TRBJ2-6, with a possible D match to TRBD1 (7 bases). The germline gives CDR1 MRHNA, CDR2 SNTAGT. The CDR3 contains 17 residues. Trimming stripped 4 bases from V and 3 bases from J, with 16 bases between. For the CDR3, the DNA is TGTGCCAGCAGTGTAAGGGCAGGGGGGAGTGGGGCCAACGTCCTGACTTTC. Its translation: CASSVRAGGSGANVLTF.

The rearrangement links TRBV28 to TRBJ1-5; a possible D gene is TRBD1 (6 bases). The length of the CDR3 is 13 residues. Trimming pared 6 bases from V and 7 bases from J, leaving 13 bases between. Germline assignment: CDR1 MDHEN and CDR2 SYDVKM. The chain's CDR3 is CASSRGERQPQHF. The CDR3 DNA follows: TGTGCCAGCAGCAGGGGAGAAAGGCAGCCCCAGCATTTT.

The chain combines TRBV7-2 with TRBJ2-1; TRBD1 is a possible D gene (5 bases). In germline, CDR1 is SGHTA, CDR2 FQGNSA. The CDR3 has 13 residues. Trimming removed 3 bases at V and 6 bases at J, with 9 bases between. CDR3 sequence: CASSLRQFNEQFF. The CDR3 DNA follows: TGTGCCAGCAGCTTGCGACAGTTCAATGAGCAGTTCTTC. Drawing the rest from reference TRBV7-2 and TRBJ2-1, the complete variable domain is GAGVSQSPSNKVTEKGKDVELRCDPISGHTALYWYRQSLGQGLEFLIYFQGNSAPDKSGLPSDRFSAERTGGSVSTLTIQRTQQEDSAVYLCASSLRQFNEQFFGPGTRLTVL.

DNA for the CDR3: TGCAGCGTCCGGACGGGGAGCTCCTACGAGCAGTACGTC. Protein sequence: CSVRTGSSYEQYV. J is TRBJ2-7 and V is TRBV29-1, with a possible D match to TRBD2 (5 bases). The CDR3 covers 13 residues. Trimming took off 6 bases at V and 0 bases at J, with 12 bases between the two ends. Germline V gene lookup returns CDR1 SQVTM and CDR2 ANQGSEA.

The chain joins TRBV7-9 to TRBJ1-3, with TRBD1 matching 8 bases. The CDR3 length is 18 residues. Germline lookup yields CDR1 SEHNR and CDR2 FQNEAQ (reference sequence). V trimming: 2 bases; J trimming: 4 bases; junction bases outside the gene matches: 13. The CDR3 nucleotides read TGTGCCAGCAGCTTAAACCGCAGGGGGCTCAGTAGGGGAAACACCATATATTTT. Translated, it gives CASSLNRRGLSRGNTIYF.

The V call is TRBV6-4, the J call TRBJ1-1, with 7 nucleotides matching TRBD1. The CDR3 totals 14 residues. After removal of 1 base from V and 6 bases from J, the junction contained 5 bases not matched to a gene. From germline, CDR1 is MRHNA and CDR2 SNTAGT. CDR3: CASSDWIGGSEAFF. CDR3 in DNA: TGTGCCAGCAGTGACTGGATAGGGGGCTCTGAAGCTTTCTTT.

The J gene is TRBJ1-2, the V gene TRBV20-1; TRBD1 might be the D (6 bases). Germline loops: CDR1 DFQATT, CDR2 SNEGSKA (reference sequence). CDR3 size: 11 residues. V gave up 1 base and J gave up 7 bases, with 7 bases separating them. The CDR3 region is CSARGDTGYTF. CDR3 nucleotides: TGCAGTGCTAGAGGGGACACTGGCTACACCTTC.

V and J are TRBV10-3 and TRBJ2-3, with 10 bases fitting TRBD2. Germline lookup yields CDR1 ENHRY and CDR2 SYGVKD. Trimming at V came to 3 bases and at J to 2 bases, leaving 8 bases not matched to a gene. The CDR3 sequence is 17 residues long. CDR3 in DNA: TGTGCCATCAGTGATCAACTAGCGGGGAGTTCCACAGATACGCAGTATTTT. Residues: CAISDQLAGSSTDTQYF.

The chain recombines TRBV10-2 with TRBJ2-3; tentative D call: TRBD2 (5 bases). This CDR3 is built from 15 residues. Trimming took 3 bases from V and 1 from J, leaving 11 bases between them. Per germline, CDR1 WSHSY and CDR2 SAAADI. CDR3 nucleotides: TGCGCCAGCAGTGATGGCTGGCGGGGCACAGATACGCAGTATTTT. It yields the protein CASSDGWRGTDTQYF.

For this clone: Other DNA sequences in the sample encode the same CDR3. The rearrangement links TRBV9 to TRBJ2-1; D not certain. The length of the CDR3 is 13 residues. Trimming stripped 2 bases from V and 6 bases from J, with 9 bases between. Germline CDR1 and CDR2: SGDLS and YYNGEE. In DNA, the CDR3 is TGTGCCAGCAGCGTCGGCCGGAGCAATGAGCAGTTCTTC. It yields the protein CASSVGRSNEQFF.

Notes on this clone: Relative to the germline gene, one junction end is altered; a read error may explain this. The chain joins TRBV3-1 (or the pseudogene TRBV3-2) to TRBJ1-1; TRBD1 aligns across 8 bases. The germline CDR1 and CDR2 sequences are LGHDT and YNNKEL (reference sequence). The CDR3 runs 11 residues. CDR3 coding DNA: TGTGCCAGCAGCCGAGGACAGGGAGAAGACTTT. It encodes CASSRGQGEDF.

This clone occurred a few times. The CDR3 loop is CASSRTTGNTDTQYF. The DNA of the CDR3 is TGTGCCAGTAGTAGAACGACAGGGAACACAGATACGCAGTATTTT. The chain joins TRBV19 to TRBJ2-3, with 7 nucleotides matching TRBD1. The V segment lost 4 bases and the J segment 2 bases; nucleotides outside the gene matches: 6. Germline-derived CDR1 and CDR2 are LNHDA and SQIVND (reference sequence). This CDR3 spans 15 amino acids.